The source of this T cell receptor beta chain is a study of blood T cell repertoires in COVID-19 (dated by TCRdb to 2018 to 2021). For the wider study: Collaborator samples came from the United States, Italy and Spain and covered acute and convalescent phases of COVID-19. Deeply sampled blood TCRbeta repertoires from subjects exposed to, actively infected with, or recovered from COVID-19 were included in the dataset. The material from the prospective study consisted of cDNA or gDNA derived from T cells, B-cell-depleted T cells, or PBMCs. The repertoires were made available in a free public database intended to serve as a resource for research on the immune response to SARS-CoV-2. Nearly every sample came with metadata listing a de-identified subject ID, COVID-19 status, age in years and sex. HLA class I and class II types, where available, came from metadata supplied by the sample provider rather than from assay-based typing. Samples came from the ongoing ImmuneRACE study (first 160 participants) plus 1,254 subjects from 6 global collaborators. What the authors observed across the whole study: Clinical and demographic metadata were provided uncurated, with the amount varying by source and participant.

On this clone: No antigen is known for it. Base qualities are not at hand, and no much larger clone is one base apart.

TCRbeta CDR3 regions were amplified from genomic DNA using the immunoSEQ Assay, a bias-controlled multiplex PCR. From the authors' description of their analysis: The number of nucleated cells in each sample was estimated by amplification of reference gene primers within the assay. To quantify the absolute abundance of each unique TCRbeta CDR3 rearrangement, sequence reads were collapsed and filtered. Productive Simpson clonality was computed per sample as the square root of Simpson's diversity index over productive rearrangements. TCRdb took this table from immuneACCESS and kept in-frame rearrangements with V and J called. Such tables lack part of the clones; where checked against another copy, unresolved V genes explain under half of the gap, and the rest is unexplained. V, J and clone size are taken as reported in that table, and D and trimming were inferred from the DNA itself. This sample lists about 260,000 clones; around 90% were detected once. Roughly 5% of the sample rests with the top ten.

From a lookup of the germline V gene, CDR1 and CDR2 are SGHVS and FQNEAQ. The CDR3 starts with the cysteine, ends with the phenylalanine, and has 16 residues. Only the CDR3 portion is preserved as DNA: 48 bases, with reading frame beginning at the first base. Relative to germline, V is missing 3 bases and J is missing 4 bases, with 9 bases of the junction outside any gene match. At one collaborating source in Seattle, patients were enrolled during active infection and were followed longitudinally through the course of disease. Whole blood was collected in K2EDTA tubes by collaborating institutions according to the institutions' own protocols. For TCRbeta analysis, collaborators shipped samples as frozen whole blood, isolated PBMCs, or DNA extracted from either of those sample types.

The sequence is built from TRBV7-8 and TRBJ2-1, with 7 bases matching TRBD1. Sample: peripheral blood. The receptor comes from a woman aged 55-70 years with COVID-19, enrolled during active disease. The nucleotide sequence reads as follows: TGTGCCAGCAGCTTGGTCGGGACAGCCCAATACAATGAGCAGTTCTTC. Its coded protein is CASSLVGTAQYNEQFF.